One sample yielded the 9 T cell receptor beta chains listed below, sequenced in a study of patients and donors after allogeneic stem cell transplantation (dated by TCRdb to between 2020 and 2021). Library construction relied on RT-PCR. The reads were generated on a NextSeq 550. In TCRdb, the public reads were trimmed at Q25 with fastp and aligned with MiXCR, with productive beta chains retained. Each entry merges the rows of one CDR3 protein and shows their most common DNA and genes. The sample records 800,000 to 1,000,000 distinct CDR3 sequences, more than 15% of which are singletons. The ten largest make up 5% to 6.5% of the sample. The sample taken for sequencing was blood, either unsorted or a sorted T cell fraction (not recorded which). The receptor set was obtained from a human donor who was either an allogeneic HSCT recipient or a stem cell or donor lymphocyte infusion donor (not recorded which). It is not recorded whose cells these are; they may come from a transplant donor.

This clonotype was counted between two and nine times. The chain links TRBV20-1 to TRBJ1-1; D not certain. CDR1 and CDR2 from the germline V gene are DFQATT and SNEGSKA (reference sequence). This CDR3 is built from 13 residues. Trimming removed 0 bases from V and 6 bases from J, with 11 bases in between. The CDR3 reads CSARDFPAAEAFF. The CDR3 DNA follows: TGCAGTGCTAGAGATTTCCCGGCGGCTGAAGCTTTCTTT.

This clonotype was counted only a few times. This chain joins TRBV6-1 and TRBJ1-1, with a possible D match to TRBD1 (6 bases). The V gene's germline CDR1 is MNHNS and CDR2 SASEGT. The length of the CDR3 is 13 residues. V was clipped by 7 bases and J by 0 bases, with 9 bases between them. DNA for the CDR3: TGTGCCAGCACGGGACACATGAACACTGAAGCTTTCTTT. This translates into CASTGHMNTEAFF.

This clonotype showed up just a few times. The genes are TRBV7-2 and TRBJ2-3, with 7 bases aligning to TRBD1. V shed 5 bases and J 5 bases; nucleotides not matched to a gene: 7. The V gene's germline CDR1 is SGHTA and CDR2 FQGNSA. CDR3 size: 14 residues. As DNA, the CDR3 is TGTGCCAGCAGCCCCCAGGCAGGGGGAGATACGCAGTATTTT. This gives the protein CASSPQAGGDTQYF.

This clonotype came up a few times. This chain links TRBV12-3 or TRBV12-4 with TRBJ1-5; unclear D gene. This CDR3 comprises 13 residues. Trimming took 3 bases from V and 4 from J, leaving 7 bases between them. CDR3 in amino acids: CASSFPPNQPQHF. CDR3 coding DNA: TGTGCCAGCAGTTTCCCTCCTAATCAGCCCCAGCATTTT.

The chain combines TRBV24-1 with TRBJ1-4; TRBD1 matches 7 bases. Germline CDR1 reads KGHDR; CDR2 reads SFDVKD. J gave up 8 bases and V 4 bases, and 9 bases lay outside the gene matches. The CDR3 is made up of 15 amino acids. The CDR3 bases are TGTGCCACCAGTGACCTATCGACAGGGAAGGAAAAACTGTTTTTT. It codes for CATSDLSTGKEKLFF.

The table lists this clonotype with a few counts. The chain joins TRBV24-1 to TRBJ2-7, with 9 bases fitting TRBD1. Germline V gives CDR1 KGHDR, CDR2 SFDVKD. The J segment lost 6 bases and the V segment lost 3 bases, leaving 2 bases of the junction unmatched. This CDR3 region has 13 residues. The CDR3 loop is CATSDQQGAEQYF. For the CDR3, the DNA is TGTGCCACCAGTGATCAACAGGGGGCCGAGCAGTACTTC.

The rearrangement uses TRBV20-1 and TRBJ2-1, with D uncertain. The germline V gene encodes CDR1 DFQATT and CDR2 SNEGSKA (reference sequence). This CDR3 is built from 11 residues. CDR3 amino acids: CSCFSYNEQFF. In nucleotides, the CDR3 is TGCAGCTGCTTCAGCTACAATGAGCAGTTCTTC.

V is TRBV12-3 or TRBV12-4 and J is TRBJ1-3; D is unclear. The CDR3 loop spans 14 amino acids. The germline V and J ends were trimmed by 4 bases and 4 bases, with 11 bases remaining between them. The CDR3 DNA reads TGTGCCAGCAGTTGGAAGACGTCGGGAAACACCATATATTTT. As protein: CASSWKTSGNTIYF.

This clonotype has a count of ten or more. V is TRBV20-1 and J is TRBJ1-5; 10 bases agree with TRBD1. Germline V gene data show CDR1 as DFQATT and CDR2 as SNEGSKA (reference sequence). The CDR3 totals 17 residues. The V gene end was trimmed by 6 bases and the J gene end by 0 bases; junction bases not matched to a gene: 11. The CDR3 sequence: CSARTTGGDYSNQPQHF. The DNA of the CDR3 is TGCAGTGCCAGGACGACAGGGGGCGATTATAGCAATCAGCCCCAGCATTTT.